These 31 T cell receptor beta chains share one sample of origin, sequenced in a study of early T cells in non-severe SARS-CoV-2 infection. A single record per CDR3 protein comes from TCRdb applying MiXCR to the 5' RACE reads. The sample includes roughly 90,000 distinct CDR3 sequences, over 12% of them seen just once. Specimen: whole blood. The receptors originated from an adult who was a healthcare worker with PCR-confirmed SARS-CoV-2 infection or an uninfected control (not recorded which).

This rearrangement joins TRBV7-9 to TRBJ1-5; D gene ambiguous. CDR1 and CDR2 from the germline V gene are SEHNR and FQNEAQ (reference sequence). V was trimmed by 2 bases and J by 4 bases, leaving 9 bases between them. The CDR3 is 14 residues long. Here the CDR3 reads CASSLTSENQPQHF. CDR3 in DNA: TGTGCCAGCAGCTTAACGTCAGAAAATCAGCCCCAGCATTTT.

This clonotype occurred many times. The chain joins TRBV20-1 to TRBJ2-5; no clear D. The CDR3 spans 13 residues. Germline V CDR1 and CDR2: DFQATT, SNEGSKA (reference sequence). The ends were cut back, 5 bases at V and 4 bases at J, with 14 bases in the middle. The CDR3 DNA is TGCAGTGCTTCCGTCACTGGGGTAGAGACCCAGTACTTC. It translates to CSASVTGVETQYF.

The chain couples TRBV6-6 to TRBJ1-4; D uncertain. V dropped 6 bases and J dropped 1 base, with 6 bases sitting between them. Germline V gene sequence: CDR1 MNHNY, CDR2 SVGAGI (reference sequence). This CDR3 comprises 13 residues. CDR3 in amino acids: CASRGGTNEKLFF. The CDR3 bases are TGTGCCAGCAGGGGTGGAACTAATGAAAAACTGTTTTTT.

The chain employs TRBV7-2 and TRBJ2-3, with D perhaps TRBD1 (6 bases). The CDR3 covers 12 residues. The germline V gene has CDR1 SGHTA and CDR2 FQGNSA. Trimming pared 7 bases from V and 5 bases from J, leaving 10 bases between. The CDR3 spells CASKKGGDTQYF. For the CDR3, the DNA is TGTGCCAGCAAAAAAGGGGGAGATACGCAGTATTTT.

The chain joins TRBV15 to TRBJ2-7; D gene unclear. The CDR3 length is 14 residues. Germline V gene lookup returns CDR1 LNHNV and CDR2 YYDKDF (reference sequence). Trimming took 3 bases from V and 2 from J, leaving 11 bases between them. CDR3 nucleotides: TGTGCCACCAGCAGGTGGACGGAACCCTACGAGCAGTACTTC. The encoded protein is CATSRWTEPYEQYF.

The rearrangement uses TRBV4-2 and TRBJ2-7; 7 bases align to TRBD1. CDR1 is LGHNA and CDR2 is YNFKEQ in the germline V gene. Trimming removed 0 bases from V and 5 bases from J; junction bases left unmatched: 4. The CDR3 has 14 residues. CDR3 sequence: CASSQERGPDEQYF. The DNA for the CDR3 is TGTGCCAGCAGCCAAGAGAGGGGGCCGGACGAGCAGTACTTC.

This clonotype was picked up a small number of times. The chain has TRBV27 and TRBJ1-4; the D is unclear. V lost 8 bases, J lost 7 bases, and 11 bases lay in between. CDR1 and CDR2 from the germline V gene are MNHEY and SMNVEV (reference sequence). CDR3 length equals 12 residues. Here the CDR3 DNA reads TGTGCCAGCGGGCCGAGCGGTGAAAAACTGTTTTTT. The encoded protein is CASGPSGEKLFF.

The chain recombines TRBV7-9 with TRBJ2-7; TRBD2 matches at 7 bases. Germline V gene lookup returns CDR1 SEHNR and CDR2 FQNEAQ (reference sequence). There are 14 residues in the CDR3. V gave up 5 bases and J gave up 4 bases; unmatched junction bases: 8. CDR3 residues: CASSPGLVPYEQYF. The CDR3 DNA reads TGTGCCAGCAGCCCCGGACTAGTCCCGTACGAGCAGTACTTC. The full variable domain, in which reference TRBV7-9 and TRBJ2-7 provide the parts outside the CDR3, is DTGVSQNPRHKITKRGQNVTFRCDPISEHNRLYWYRQTLGQGPEFLTYFQNEAQLEKSRLLSDRFSAERPKGSFSTLEIQRTEQGDSAMYLCASSPGLVPYEQYFGPGTRLTVT.

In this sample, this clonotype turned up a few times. Written as DNA, the CDR3 is TGTGCCAGCAGTTTATGGCAGGGGAATCAGCCCCAGCATTTT. Encoded protein: CASSLWQGNQPQHF. The rearrangement uses TRBV27 and TRBJ1-5, with D possibly matching TRBD1 (6 bases). CDR3 length: 14 amino acids. The V gene's germline CDR1 is MNHEY and CDR2 SMNVEV (reference sequence). The germline V and J ends were trimmed by 1 base and 4 bases, with 8 bases remaining between them.

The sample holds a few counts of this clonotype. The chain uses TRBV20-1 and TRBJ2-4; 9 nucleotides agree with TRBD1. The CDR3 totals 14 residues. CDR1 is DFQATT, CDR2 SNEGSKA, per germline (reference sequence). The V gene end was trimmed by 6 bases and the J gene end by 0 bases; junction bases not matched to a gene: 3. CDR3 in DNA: TGCAGTGCCCGGACAGGGGAAGCCAAAAACATTCAGTACTTC. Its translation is CSARTGEAKNIQYF.

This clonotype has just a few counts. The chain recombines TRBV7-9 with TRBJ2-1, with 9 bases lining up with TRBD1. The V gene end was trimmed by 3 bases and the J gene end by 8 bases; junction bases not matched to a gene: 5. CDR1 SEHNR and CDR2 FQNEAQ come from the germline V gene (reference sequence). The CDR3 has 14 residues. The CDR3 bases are TGTGCCAGCAGCTTGGGACAGGGTGTAGATGAGCAGTTCTTC. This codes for CASSLGQGVDEQFF. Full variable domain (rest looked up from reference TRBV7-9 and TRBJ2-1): DTGVSQNPRHKITKRGQNVTFRCDPISEHNRLYWYRQTLGQGPEFLTYFQNEAQLEKSRLLSDRFSAERPKGSFSTLEIQRTEQGDSAMYLCASSLGQGVDEQFFGPGTRLTVL.

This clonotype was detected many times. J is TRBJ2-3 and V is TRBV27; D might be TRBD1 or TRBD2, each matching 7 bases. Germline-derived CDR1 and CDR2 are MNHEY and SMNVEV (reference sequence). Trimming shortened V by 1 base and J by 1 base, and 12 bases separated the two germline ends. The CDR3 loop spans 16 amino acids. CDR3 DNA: TGTGCCAGCAGTTTATTGGGAGGGGGCGGCACAGATACGCAGTATTTT. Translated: CASSLLGGGGTDTQYF.

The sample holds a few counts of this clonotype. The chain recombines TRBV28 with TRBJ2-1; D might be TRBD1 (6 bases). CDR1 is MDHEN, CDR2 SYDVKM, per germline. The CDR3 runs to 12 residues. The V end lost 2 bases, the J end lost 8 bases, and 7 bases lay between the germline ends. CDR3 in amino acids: CASSLDRYEQFF. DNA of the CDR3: TGTGCCAGCAGTTTAGACAGGTATGAGCAGTTCTTC. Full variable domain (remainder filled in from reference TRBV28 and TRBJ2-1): DVKVTQSSRYLVKRTGEKVFLECVQDMDHENMFWYRQDPGLGLRLIYFSYDVKMKEKGDIPEGYSVSREKKERFSLILESASTNQTSMYLCASSLDRYEQFFGPGTRLTVL.

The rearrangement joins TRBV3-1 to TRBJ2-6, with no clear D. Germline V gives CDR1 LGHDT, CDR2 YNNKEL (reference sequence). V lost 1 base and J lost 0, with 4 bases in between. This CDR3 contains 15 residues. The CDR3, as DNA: TGTGCCAGCAGCCAAGGGAACTCTGGGGCCAACGTCCTGACTTTC. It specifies CASSQGNSGANVLTF.

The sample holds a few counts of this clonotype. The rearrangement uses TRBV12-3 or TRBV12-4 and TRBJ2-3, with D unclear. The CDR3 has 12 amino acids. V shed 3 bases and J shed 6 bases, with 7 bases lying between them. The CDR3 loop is CASSLSPDTQYF. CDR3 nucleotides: TGTGCCAGCAGTTTGAGTCCGGATACGCAGTATTTT.

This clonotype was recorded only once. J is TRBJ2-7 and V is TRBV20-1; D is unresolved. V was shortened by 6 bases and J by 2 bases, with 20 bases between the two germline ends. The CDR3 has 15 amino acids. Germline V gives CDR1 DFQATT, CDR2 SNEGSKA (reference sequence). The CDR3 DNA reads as TGCAGTGCATCTGAACCGGGCCGAAAGGCCTACGAGCAGTACTTC. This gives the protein CSASEPGRKAYEQYF.

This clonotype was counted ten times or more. This chain's CDR3 is CASSQARLAGREQYF. CDR3 sequence (DNA): TGTGCCAGCAGCCAAGCGCGACTAGCGGGACGGGAGCAGTACTTC. The chain has TRBV3-1 and TRBJ2-7; 11 bases line up with TRBD2. The CDR3 is 15 residues long. V lost 1 base, J lost 7 bases, and 6 bases stayed unmatched. Per the germline V gene, CDR1 is LGHDT and CDR2 is YNNKEL (reference sequence).

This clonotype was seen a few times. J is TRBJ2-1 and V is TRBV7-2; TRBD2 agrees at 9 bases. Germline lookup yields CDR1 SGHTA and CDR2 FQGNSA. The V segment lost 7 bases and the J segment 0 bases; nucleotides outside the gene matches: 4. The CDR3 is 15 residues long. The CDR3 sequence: CASKTSGASYNEQFF. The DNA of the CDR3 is TGTGCCAGCAAGACTAGCGGAGCCTCCTACAATGAGCAGTTCTTC. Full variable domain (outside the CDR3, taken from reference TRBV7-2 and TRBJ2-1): GAGVSQSPSNKVTEKGKDVELRCDPISGHTALYWYRQSLGQGLEFLIYFQGNSAPDKSGLPSDRFSAERTGGSVSTLTIQRTQQEDSAVYLCASKTSGASYNEQFFGPGTRLTVL.

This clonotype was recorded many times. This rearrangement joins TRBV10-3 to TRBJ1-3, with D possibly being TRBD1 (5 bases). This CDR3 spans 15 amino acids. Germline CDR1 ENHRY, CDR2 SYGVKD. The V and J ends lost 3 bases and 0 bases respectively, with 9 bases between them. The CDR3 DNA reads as TGTGCCATCAGTGAAGGGGATTACTCTGGAAACACCATATATTTT. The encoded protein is CAISEGDYSGNTIYF.

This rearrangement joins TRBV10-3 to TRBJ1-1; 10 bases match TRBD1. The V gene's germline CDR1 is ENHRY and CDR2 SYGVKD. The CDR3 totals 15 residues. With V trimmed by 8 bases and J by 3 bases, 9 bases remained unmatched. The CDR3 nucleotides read TGTGCCATCGGCCGGGACAGGGGTTTGGACACTGAAGCTTTCTTT. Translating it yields CAIGRDRGLDTEAFF.

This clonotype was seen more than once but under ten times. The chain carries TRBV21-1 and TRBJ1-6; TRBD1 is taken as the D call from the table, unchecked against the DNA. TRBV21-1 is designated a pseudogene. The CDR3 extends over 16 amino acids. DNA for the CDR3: TGTGCCAGCAGCACTCCTTGGGCGGACAGGGGTTCACCCCTCCACTTT. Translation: CASSTPWADRGSPLHF.

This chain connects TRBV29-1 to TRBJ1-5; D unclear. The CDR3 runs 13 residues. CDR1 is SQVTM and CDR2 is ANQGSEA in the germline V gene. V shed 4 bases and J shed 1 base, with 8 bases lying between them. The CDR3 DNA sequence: TGCAGCGTTGGTGGACGGAGCAATCAGCCCCAGCATTTT. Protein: CSVGGRSNQPQHF.

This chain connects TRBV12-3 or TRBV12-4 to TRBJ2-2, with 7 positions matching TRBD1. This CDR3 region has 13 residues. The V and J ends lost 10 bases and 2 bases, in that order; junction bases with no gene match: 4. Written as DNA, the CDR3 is TGTGCCAAGGGGACAGCTAACACCGGGGAGCTGTTTTTT. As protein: CAKGTANTGELFF.

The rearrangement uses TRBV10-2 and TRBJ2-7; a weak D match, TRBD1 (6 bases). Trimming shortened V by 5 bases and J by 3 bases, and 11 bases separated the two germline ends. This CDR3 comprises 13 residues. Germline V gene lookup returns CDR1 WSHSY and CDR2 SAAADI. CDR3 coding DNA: TGCGCCAGCAGTTGGACAGAAGACTACGAGCAGTACTTC. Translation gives CASSWTEDYEQYF.

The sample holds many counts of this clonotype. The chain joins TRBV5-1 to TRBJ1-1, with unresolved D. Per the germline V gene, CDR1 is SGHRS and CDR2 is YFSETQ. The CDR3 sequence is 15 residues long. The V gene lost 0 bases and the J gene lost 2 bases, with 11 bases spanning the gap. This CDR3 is CASSLGTGLNTEAFF. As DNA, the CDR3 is TGCGCCAGCAGCTTGGGTACGGGCCTCAACACTGAAGCTTTCTTT.

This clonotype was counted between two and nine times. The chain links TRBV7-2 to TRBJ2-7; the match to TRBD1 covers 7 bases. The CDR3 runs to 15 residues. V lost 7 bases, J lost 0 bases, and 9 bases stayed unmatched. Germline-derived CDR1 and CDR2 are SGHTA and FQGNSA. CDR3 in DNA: TGTGCCAGCACCCTTCACGCAGGGGGCTCCTACGAGCAGTACTTC. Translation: CASTLHAGGSYEQYF.

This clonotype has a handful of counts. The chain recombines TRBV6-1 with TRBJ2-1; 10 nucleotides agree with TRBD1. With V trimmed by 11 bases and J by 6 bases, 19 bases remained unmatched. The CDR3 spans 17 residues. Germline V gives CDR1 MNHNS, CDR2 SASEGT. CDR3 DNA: TGTGCCTGCCGCCCCCGGACAGGGGGGGTCAGCGGCAATGAGCAGTTCTTC. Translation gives CACRPRTGGVSGNEQFF.

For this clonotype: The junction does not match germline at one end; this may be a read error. As DNA, the CDR3 is TGCAGCGTTGGACAGAACCCTGAAGCTTTCTTT. Protein product: CSVGQNPEAFF. The chain links TRBV29-1 to TRBJ1-1, with a weak D call TRBD1 (5 bases). This CDR3 is 11 amino acids long. Germline CDR1 reads SQVTM; CDR2 reads ANQGSEA.

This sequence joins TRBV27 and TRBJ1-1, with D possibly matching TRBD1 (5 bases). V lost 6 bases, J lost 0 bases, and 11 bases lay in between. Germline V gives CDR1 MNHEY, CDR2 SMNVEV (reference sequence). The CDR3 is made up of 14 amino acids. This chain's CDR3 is CASRGRGLNTEAFF. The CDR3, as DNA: TGTGCCAGCAGGGGGCGGGGGTTGAACACTGAAGCTTTCTTT.

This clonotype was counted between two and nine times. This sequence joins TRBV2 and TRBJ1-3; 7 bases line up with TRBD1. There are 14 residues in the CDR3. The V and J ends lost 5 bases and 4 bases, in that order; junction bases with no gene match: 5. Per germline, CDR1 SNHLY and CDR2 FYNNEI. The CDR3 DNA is TGTGCCAGCAGTTCTCAGGGGGACGGAAACACCATATATTTT. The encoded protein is CASSSQGDGNTIYF. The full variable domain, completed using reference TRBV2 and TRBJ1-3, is EPEVTQTPSHQVTQMGQEVILRCVPISNHLYFYWYRQILGQKVEFLVSFYNNEISEKSEIFDDQFSVERPDGSNFTLKIRSTKLEDSAMYFCASSSQGDGNTIYFGEGSWLTVV.

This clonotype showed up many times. CDR3 nucleotide sequence: TGTGCCTGGAGTTTTCAGTATAATGAAAAACTGTTTTTT. Its protein product is CAWSFQYNEKLFF. V is TRBV30 and J is TRBJ1-4; no clear D gene. V was shortened by 2 bases and J by 4 bases, with 8 bases between the two germline ends. The CDR3 totals 13 residues. CDR1 GTSNPN and CDR2 SVGIG come from the germline V gene (reference sequence).